Listed below are T cell receptor beta chains from one sample, sequenced in a study of metastatic and nonmetastatic thyroid tumors. TCRdb ran MiXCR on the PCR reads. The sample holds 35,000 to 50,000 clones, about 3.2% seen once. The sequenced sample consisted of blood. These receptors were collected from a female donor with papillary thyroid cancer or a benign thyroid nodule (not recorded which). Some clones in this sample may be carry-over from other donors' samples. CDR3s include the opening cysteine and the closing phenylalanine or tryptophan. D genes are given only for firm matches. The size field is filled for only some rows; it gives once, few, many or a size class.

>TRBV28|many|.|TRBJ2-7
TGTGCCAGCAGTTTTATGGACGTCTACGAGCAGTACTTC
CASSFMDVYEQYF
>TRBV24-1|few|TRBD1|TRBJ2-7
TGTGCCACCAGTGAGGGGGGACAGGGGGGCCACGAGCAGTACTTC
CATSEGGQGGHEQYF
>TRBV6-1|many|TRBD2|TRBJ2-1
TGTGCCAGCAGGGGGACTAGCCGACGTGAGCAGTTCTTC
CASRGTSRREQFF
>TRBV7-9|few|.|TRBJ2-1
TGTGCCAGCAGCTTAGATTGGCATGAGCAGTTCTTC
CASSLDWHEQFF
>TRBV28|.|.|TRBJ2-2
TGTGCCAGCAGTCGTGAGGGGTGGGACGGGGAGCTGTTTTTT
CASSREGWDGELFF
>TRBV30|once|TRBD2|TRBJ2-7
TGTGCCTGGGGTGATGTGGGGACTAGCGGCTACGAGCAGTACTTC
CAWGDVGTSGYEQYF
>TRBV27|many|.|TRBJ1-1
TGTGCCAGCAGCGAGGGGGTATCCACTGAAGCTTTCTTT
CASSEGVSTEAFF
>TRBV20-1|.|.|TRBJ1-2
TGCAGTGCTAGAGGGGACCCAGGAGAATATGGCTACACCTTC
CSARGDPGEYGYTF
>TRBV6-1|few|.|TRBJ1-1
TGTGCCAGCAGTGAATCCGGCAGGGTGAACACTGAAGCTTTCTTT
CASSESGRVNTEAFF
>TRBV5-1|many|TRBD1|TRBJ2-7
TGCGCCAGCAGCCTGGGACAGGGGGTCTCCTACGAGCAGTACTTC
CASSLGQGVSYEQYF
>TRBV15|.|.|TRBJ2-7
TGTGCCACCAGCAATCGTGGCAGTACCTACGAGCAGTACTTC
CATSNRGSTYEQYF
>TRBV6-5|.|TRBD2|TRBJ2-1
TGTGCCAGCAGTTACTGGGAGGGAGGGCCCTACAATGAGCAGTTCTTC
CASSYWEGGPYNEQFF
>TRBV13|many|.|TRBJ2-2
TGTGCCAGCAGCCCCTCCGGTTCGAACACCGGGGAGCTGTTTTTT
CASSPSGSNTGELFF